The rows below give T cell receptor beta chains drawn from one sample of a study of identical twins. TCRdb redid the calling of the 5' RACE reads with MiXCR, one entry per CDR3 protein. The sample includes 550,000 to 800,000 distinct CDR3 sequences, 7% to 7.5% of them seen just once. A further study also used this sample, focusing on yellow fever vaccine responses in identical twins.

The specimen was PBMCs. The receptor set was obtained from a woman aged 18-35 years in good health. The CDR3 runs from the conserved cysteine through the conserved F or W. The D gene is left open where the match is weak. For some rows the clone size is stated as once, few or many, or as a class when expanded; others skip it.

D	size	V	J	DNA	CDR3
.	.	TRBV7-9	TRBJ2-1	TGTGCCAGCAGCTTCCCCCTTAGGGATGAGCAGTTCTTC	CASSFPLRDEQFF
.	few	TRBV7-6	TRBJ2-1	TGTGCCAGCAGCTCGCAGCCTCAGGGGTACAATGAGCAGTTCTTC	CASSSQPQGYNEQFF
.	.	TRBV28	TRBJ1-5	TGTGCCAGCAGTAACAATCAGCCCCAGCATTTT	CASSNNQPQHF
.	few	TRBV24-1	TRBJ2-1	TGTGCCACCAGTGATATAGGGTCTGGCTCCTACAATGAGCAGTTCTTC	CATSDIGSGSYNEQFF
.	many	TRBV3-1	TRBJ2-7	TGTGCCAGCAGCCAAGATAGGGGTATCGAGCAGTACTTC	CASSQDRGIEQYF
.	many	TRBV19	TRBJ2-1	TGTGCCAGTAGTGTTCCCCTCCTCAATGAGCAGTTCTTC	CASSVPLLNEQFF
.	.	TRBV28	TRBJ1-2	TGTGCCAGCACCTCCGGTCCTGGGCAAGGCTACACCTTC	CASTSGPGQGYTF
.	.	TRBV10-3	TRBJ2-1	TGTGCCATCAAAGAGGGGGGATACAATGAGCAGTTCTTC	CAIKEGGYNEQFF
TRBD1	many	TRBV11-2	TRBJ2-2	TGTGCCAGCAGCCTCCAAACAGGGGTGAACACCGGGGAGCTGTTTTTT	CASSLQTGVNTGELFF
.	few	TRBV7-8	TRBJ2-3	TGTGCCAGCAGCCCAAACACCGGGGCGGATACGCAGTATTTT	CASSPNTGADTQYF
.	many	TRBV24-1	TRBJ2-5	TGTGCCACCAGTGATTTCGGGAAGGGGCCAGACCAAGAGACCCAGTACTTC	CATSDFGKGPDQETQYF
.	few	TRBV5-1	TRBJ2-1	TGCGCCAGCAGCCCCCGCGGCGCCGGGGCTTACAATGAGCAGTTCTTC	CASSPRGAGAYNEQFF
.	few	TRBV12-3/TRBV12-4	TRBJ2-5	TGTGCCAGCAGCCCTGGACAGTACCCCCAAGAGACCCAGTACTTC	CASSPGQYPQETQYF
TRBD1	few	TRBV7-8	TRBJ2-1	TGTGCCAGCAGCTTAGTCGGGACAGGGGAGTACAATGAGCAGTTCTTC	CASSLVGTGEYNEQFF
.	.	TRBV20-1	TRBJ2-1	TGCAGTGCTAGCCCCGGGGCAAACAATGAGCAGTTCTTC	CSASPGANNEQFF
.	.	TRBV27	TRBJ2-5	TGTGCCAGCAGTTTCTTTAGCGGAAACCAAGAGACCCAGTACTTC	CASSFFSGNQETQYF
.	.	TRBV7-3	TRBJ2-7	TGTGCCAGCAGCTTAACCGACAGGACGGGAGGTCACGAGCAGTACTTC	CASSLTDRTGGHEQYF
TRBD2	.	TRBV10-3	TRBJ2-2	TGTGCCTCAGGTGGGGGGGAGAACACCGGGGAGCTGTTTTTT	CASGGGENTGELFF